This T cell receptor (beta chain) is drawn from a study of blood T cell repertoires in COVID-19. Study information: Acute-phase and convalescent COVID-19 samples originated in the United States, Italy and Spain.

The data were produced by immunoSEQ multiplex PCR, yet TCRdb's version contains in-frame clones alone and is incomplete. Of approximately 300,000 clones detected, about 83% appear once; the ten largest clones hold roughly 1.2%. The receptor was isolated from a woman between 45 and 65 years old with acute or convalescent COVID-19. The material sequenced was peripheral blood.

The CDR3 loop reads CAWTVKQLAKNIQYF. CDR3 coding DNA: TGTGCCTGGACCGTTAAACAGCTAGCCAAAAACATTCAGTACTTC. This chain joins TRBV30 and TRBJ2-4; no definite D call. CDR1 GTSNPN and CDR2 SVGIG come from the germline V gene (reference sequence). V was shortened by 4 bases and J by 0 bases, with 13 bases between the two germline ends. The CDR3 covers 15 residues.